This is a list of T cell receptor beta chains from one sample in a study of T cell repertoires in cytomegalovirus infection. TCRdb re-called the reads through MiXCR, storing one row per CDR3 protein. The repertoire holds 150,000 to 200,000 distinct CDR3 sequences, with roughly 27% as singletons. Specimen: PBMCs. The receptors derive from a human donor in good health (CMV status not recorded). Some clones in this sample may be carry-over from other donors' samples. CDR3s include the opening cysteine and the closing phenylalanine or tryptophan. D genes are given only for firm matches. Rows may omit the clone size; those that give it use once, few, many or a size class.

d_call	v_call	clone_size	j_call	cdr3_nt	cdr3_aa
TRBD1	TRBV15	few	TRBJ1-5	TGTGCCACCAGCAGAGGCCGGGACAGGGGAGTACAGCCCCAGCATTTT	CATSRGRDRGVQPQHF
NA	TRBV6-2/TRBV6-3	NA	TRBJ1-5	TGTGCCGCTGGAGACAGTAATCAGCCCCAGCAGTTT	CAAGDSNQPQQF
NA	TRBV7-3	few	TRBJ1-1	TGTGCCAGCAGCTCTGGGGGCTCGACTGAAGCTTTCTTT	CASSSGGSTEAFF
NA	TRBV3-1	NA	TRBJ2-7	TGTGCCAGCAGCCAAGAAACCGGACGGTTCTCCTACGAGCAGTACTTC	CASSQETGRFSYEQYF
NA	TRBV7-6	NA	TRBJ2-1	TGTGCCAGCAGCTCTATCGGAGCTTACAATGAGCAGTTCTTC	CASSSIGAYNEQFF
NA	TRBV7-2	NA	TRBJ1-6	TGTGCCAGCAGCTTAGCGATCACCTATTCACCCCTCCACTTT	CASSLAITYSPLHF
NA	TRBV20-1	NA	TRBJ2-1	TGCAGTGCTAGAGATTACAGGGATGGGAACTCCTACAATGAGCAGTTCTTC	CSARDYRDGNSYNEQFF
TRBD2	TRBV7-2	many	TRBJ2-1	TGTGCCAGCAGCTTAGCGGGAGGGCTAGCTGGTGAGCAGTTCTTC	CASSLAGGLAGEQFF
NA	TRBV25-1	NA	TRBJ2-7	TGTGCCAGCAGTCCCGGGACGTCCTCCTACGAGCAGTACTTC	CASSPGTSSYEQYF
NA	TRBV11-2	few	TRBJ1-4	TGTGCCAGCAGCAAAACGGGGGCAGGTGAAAAACTGTTTTTT	CASSKTGAGEKLFF
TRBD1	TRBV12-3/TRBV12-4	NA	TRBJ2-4	TGTGCCAGCAGTTTAGCGTCCGCAGGGGGCTGGGACTTC	CASSLASAGGWDF
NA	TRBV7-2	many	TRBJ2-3	TGTGCCAGCAGCCCATTCTCAGATACGCAGTATTTT	CASSPFSDTQYF
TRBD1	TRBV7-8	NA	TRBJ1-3	TGTGCCAGCAGTACCCAGGGGGCCTCTGGAAACACCATATATTTT	CASSTQGASGNTIYF
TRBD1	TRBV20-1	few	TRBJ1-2	TGCAGTGCCCCTGACAGGGTCGCTAACTATGGCTACACCTTC	CSAPDRVANYGYTF
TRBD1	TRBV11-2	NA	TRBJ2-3	TGTGCCAGCAGGTTAACTCCGGGACAGGGTACAGATACGCAGTATTTT	CASRLTPGQGTDTQYF
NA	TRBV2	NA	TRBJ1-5	TGTGCCAGCGGCTGGGCAAGACTCAATCAGCCCCAGCATTTT	CASGWARLNQPQHF
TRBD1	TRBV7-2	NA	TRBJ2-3	TGTGCCAGCAGCTTAGAGACAGGGGGCTTGGATACGCAGTATTTT	CASSLETGGLDTQYF
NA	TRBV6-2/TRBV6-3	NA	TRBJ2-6	TGTGCCAGCAGGGTCCTTGGCTCTGGGGCCAACGTCCTGACTTTC	CASRVLGSGANVLTF
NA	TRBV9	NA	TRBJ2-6	TGTGCCAGCAGCGTAGCCGCCGGGGCCTCTGGGGCCAACGTCCTGACTTTC	CASSVAAGASGANVLTF
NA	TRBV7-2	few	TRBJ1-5	TGTGCCAGCAGCTTAGGTAGAGAGGCTCAGCCCCAGCATTTT	CASSLGREAQPQHF
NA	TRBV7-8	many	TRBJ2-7	TGTGCCAGCAGGTCCGCGGGGCGCCAACCCTACGAGCAGTACTTC	CASRSAGRQPYEQYF
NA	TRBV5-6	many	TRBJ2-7	TGTGCCAGCAGCTTGCCGAAACCTAACAAGATACGATCATCCTACGAGCAGTACTTC	CASSLPKPNKIRSSYEQYF
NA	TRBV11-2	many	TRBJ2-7	TGTGCCAGCAGCTTCCGGGGGACACCTGAGGACGAGCAGTACTTC	CASSFRGTPEDEQYF
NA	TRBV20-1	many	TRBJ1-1	TGCAGTGCTAGATCCCCCGAGGCGGACACTGAAGCTTTCTTT	CSARSPEADTEAFF
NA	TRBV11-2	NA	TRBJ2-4	TGTGCCAGCAGCTTAGACGTAGACATTCAGTACTTC	CASSLDVDIQYF
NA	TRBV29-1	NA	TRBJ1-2	TGCAGCGTTCCTACAGGGTACGATGGCTACACCTTC	CSVPTGYDGYTF
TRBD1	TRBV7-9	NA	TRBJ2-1	TGTGCCAGCAGCTCATTGCCCGGACAGGGGGCGAAGTTTGAGCAGTTCTTC	CASSSLPGQGAKFEQFF
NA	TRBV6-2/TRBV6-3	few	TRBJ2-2	TGTGCCAGCAGTTACGTCGGGAGAGACACCGGGGAGCTGTTTTTT	CASSYVGRDTGELFF
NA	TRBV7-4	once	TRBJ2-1	TGTGCCAGCAGCCCCGGGACTTCCTACAATGAGCAGTTCTTC	CASSPGTSYNEQFF